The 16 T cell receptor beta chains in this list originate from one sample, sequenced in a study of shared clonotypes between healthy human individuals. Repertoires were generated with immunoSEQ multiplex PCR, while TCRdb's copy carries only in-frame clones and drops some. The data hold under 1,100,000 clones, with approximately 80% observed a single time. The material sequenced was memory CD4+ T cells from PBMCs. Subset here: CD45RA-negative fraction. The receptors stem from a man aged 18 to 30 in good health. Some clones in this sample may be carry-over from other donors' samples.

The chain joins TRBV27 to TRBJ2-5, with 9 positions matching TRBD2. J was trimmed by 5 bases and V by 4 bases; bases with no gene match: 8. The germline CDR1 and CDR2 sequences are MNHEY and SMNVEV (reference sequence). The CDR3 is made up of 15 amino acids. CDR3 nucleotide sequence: TGTGCCAGCAGTTGGATAGCGGGAGAAGGTGAGACCCAGTACTTC. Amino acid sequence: CASSWIAGEGETQYF.

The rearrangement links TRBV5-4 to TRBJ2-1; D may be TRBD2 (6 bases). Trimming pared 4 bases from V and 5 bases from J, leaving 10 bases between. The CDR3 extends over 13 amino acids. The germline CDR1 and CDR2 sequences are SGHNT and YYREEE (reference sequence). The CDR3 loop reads CASSRRGDNEQFF. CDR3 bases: TGTGCCAGCAGCCGGCGGGGAGACAATGAGCAGTTCTTC.

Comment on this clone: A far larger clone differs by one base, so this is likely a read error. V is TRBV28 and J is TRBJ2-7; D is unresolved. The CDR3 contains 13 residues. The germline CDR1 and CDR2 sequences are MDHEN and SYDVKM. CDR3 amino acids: CASSSGGPYGQYF. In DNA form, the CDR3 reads TGTGCCAGCTCCTCTGGCGGTCCCTACGGGCAGTACTTC.

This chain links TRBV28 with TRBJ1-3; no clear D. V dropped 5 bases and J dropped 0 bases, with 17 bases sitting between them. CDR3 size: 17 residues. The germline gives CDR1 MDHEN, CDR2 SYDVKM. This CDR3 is CASSLAGRFSSGNTIYF. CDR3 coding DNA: TGTGCCAGCAGTCTGGCGGGTAGATTCAGCTCTGGAAACACCATATATTTT.

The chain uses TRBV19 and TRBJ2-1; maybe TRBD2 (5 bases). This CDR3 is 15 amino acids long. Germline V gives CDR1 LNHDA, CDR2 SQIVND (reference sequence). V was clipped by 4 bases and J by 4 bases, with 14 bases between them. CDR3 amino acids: CASSTLAFPYNEQFF. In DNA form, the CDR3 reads TGTGCCAGTAGTACATTAGCGTTTCCGTACAATGAGCAGTTCTTC.

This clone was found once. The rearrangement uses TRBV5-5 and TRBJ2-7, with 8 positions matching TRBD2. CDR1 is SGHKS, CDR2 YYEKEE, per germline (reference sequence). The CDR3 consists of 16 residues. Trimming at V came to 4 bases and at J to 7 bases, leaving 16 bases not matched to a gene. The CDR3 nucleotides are TGTGCCAGCAGCGGGATGGAAATTAGCGGGGCCCGGGAGCAGTACTTC. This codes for CASSGMEISGAREQYF.

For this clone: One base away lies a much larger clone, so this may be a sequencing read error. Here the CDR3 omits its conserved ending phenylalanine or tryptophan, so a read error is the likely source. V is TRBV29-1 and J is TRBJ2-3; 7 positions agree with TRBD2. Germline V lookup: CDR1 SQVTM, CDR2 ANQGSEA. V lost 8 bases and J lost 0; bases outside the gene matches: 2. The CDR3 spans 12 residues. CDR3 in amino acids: CSHGGSTDTQYL. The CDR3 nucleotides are TGCAGCCACGGGGGGAGCACAGATACGCAGTATCTT.

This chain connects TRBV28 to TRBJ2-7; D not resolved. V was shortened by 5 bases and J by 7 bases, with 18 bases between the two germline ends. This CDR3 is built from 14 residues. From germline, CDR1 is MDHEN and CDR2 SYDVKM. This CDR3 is CASSPRLVEWEQYF. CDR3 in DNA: TGTGCCAGCAGTCCCCGACTTGTAGAGTGGGAGCAGTACTTC.

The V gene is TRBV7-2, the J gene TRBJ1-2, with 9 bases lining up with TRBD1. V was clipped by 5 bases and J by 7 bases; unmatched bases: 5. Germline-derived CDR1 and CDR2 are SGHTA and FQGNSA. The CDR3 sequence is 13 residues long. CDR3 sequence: CASSRDRDLGYTF. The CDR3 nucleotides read TGTGCCAGCAGCCGGGACAGGGACCTTGGCTACACCTTC. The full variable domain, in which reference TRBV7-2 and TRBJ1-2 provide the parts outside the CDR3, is GAGVSQSPSNKVTEKGKDVELRCDPISGHTALYWYRQSLGQGLEFLIYFQGNSAPDKSGLPSDRFSAERTGGSVSTLTIQRTQQEDSAVYLCASSRDRDLGYTFGSGTRLTVV.

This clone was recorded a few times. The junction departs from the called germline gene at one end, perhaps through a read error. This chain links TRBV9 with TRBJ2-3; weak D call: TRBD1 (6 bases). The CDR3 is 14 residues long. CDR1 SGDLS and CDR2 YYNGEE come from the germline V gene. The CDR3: CASSLGGSKDTQYF. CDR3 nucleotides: TGTGCCAGCAGCCTAGGGGGTAGCAAAGATACGCAGTATTTT.

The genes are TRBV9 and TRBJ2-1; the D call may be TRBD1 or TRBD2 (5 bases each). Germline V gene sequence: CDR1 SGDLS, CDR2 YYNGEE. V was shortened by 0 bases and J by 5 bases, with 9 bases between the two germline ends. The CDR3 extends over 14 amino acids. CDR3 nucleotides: TGTGCCAGCAGCGTAGCGGGGCAGAACAATGAGCAGTTCTTC. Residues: CASSVAGQNNEQFF. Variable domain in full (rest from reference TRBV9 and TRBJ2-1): DSGVTQTPKHLITATGQRVTLRCSPRSGDLSVYWYQQSLDQGLQFLIQYYNGEERAKGNILERFSAQQFPDLHSELNLSSLELGDSALYFCASSVAGQNNEQFFGPGTRLTVL.

CDR3 residues: CASFLTLGLAASTDTQYF. CDR3 in DNA: TGTGCCAGCTTCCTCACCCTGGGACTAGCGGCTAGCACAGATACGCAGTATTTT. The rearrangement uses TRBV18 and TRBJ2-3, with 11 bases that match TRBD2. J gave up 0 bases and V 7 bases, and 12 bases lay outside the gene matches. The CDR3 has 18 amino acids. Germline assignment: CDR1 KGHSH and CDR2 LQKENI.

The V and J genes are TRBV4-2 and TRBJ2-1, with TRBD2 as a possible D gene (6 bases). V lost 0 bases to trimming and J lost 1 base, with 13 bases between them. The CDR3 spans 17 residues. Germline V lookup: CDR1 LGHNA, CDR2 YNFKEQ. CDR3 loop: CASSQESGVASYNEQFF. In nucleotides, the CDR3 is TGTGCCAGCAGCCAAGAGTCGGGAGTGGCATCCTACAATGAGCAGTTCTTC.

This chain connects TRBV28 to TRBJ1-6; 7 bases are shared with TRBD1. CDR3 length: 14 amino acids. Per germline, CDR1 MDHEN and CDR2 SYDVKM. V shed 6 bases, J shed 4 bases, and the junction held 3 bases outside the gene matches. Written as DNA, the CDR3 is TGTGCCAGCAGGACAGGGAGGTATAATTCACCCCTCCACTTT. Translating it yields CASRTGRYNSPLHF.

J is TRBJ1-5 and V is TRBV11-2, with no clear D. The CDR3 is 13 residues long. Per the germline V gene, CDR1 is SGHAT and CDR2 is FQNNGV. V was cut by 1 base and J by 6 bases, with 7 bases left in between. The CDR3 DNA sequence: TGTGCCAGCAGCTTAGTAAAAGGTCAGCCCCAGCATTTT. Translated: CASSLVKGQPQHF. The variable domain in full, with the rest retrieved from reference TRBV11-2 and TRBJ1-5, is EAGVAQSPRYKIIEKRQSVAFWCNPISGHATLYWYQQILGQGPKLLIQFQNNGVVDDSQLPKDRFSAERLKGVDSTLKIQPAKLEDSAVYLCASSLVKGQPQHFGDGTRLSIL.

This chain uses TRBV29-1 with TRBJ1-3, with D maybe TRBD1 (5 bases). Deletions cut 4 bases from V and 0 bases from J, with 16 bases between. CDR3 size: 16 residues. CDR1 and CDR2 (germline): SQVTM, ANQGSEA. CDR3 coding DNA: TGCAGCGTTGCAGGGCTACCCCTTTTCTCTGGAAACACCATATATTTT. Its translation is CSVAGLPLFSGNTIYF.